The 15 T cell receptor beta chains in this list originate from one sample, sequenced in a study of T cells in Graves' hyperthyroidism and ophthalmopathy. What was amplified from RNA transcripts were TCR beta CDR3 regions. First-round RT-PCR with HTBI primers amplified the TCR CDR3 region. TCRdb ran MiXCR on the multiplex PCR reads and lists one entry per CDR3 protein. The sample includes more than 550,000 distinct CDR3 sequences, about 19% of them seen just once. The specimen sequenced was blood. The source is a woman aged 45-65 years with Graves' hyperthyroidism that later progressed to Graves' ophthalmopathy.

This chain uses TRBV19 with TRBJ2-4; 13 bases line up with TRBD2. The junction had 12 bases not matched to a gene; V was cut back by 3 bases and J by 1 base. This CDR3 contains 20 residues. The germline CDR1 and CDR2 sequences are LNHDA and SQIVND (reference sequence). CDR3 residues: CASSMGIGTSGVGAKNIQYF. Here the CDR3 DNA reads TGTGCCAGTAGTATGGGCATCGGGACTAGCGGGGTTGGGGCCAAAAACATTCAGTACTTC.

This clonotype occurred a few times. The chain couples TRBV6-2 or TRBV6-3 to TRBJ2-3; 15 bases map to TRBD2. This CDR3 is 18 amino acids long. The V segment lost 0 bases and the J segment 0 bases; nucleotides outside the gene matches: 1. Germline values: CDR1 MNHEY, CDR2 SVGEGT. The CDR3 is CASSYSGLAGGSTDTQYF. The CDR3 region has the DNA TGTGCCAGCAGTTACTCGGGACTAGCGGGGGGCAGCACAGATACGCAGTATTTT.

This clonotype was detected ten times or more. The chain combines TRBV9 with TRBJ1-1; D remains ambiguous. Trimming left V 0 bases short and J 4 bases short, with 7 bases between. This CDR3 region has 13 residues. CDR1 and CDR2 from the germline V gene are SGDLS and YYNGEE. The CDR3 is CASSVGGSTEAFF. CDR3 nucleotide sequence: TGTGCCAGCAGCGTAGGGGGTAGCACTGAAGCTTTCTTT.

V gene TRBV6-1 combines with J gene TRBJ2-7; 7 positions match TRBD1. V lost 2 bases to trimming and J lost 8 bases; unmatched junction nucleotides: 12. The germline CDR1 and CDR2 sequences are MNHNS and SASEGT. This CDR3 contains 15 residues. The CDR3 loop is CASSESTGAPAKQYF. CDR3 nucleotide sequence: TGTGCCAGCAGTGAAAGTACAGGGGCCCCAGCGAAGCAGTACTTC.

This clonotype has at least ten counts. This chain joins TRBV11-2 and TRBJ2-4, with D unresolved. With 5 bases removed from V and 6 bases from J, the gap between germline ends came to 11 bases. The CDR3 spans 13 residues. Germline V CDR1 and CDR2: SGHAT, FQNNGV. The CDR3 is CASSGFGLNIQYF. The CDR3 region has the DNA TGTGCCAGCAGCGGATTCGGGTTAAACATTCAGTACTTC.

This clonotype has at least ten counts. This rearrangement joins TRBV2 to TRBJ2-6, with TRBD1 as a possible D gene (5 bases). The CDR3 is 15 amino acids. Germline assignment: CDR1 SNHLY and CDR2 FYNNEI. The ends were cut back, 9 bases at V and 3 bases at J, with 15 bases in the middle. The CDR3 nucleotides read TGTGCCAGTAAAGAGCAGGGTCTTGGGGCCAACGTCCTGACTTTC. It yields the protein CASKEQGLGANVLTF.

There are many counts of this clonotype. The chain recombines TRBV7-9 with TRBJ1-1, with D perhaps matching TRBD1 (6 bases). The CDR3 has 14 residues. The V end was cut by 6 bases, the J end by 0 bases, with 11 bases between. Per germline, CDR1 SEHNR and CDR2 FQNEAQ (reference sequence). CDR3 DNA: TGTGCCAGCAGGCAGACAGGACTGAACACTGAAGCTTTCTTT. The encoded protein is CASRQTGLNTEAFF.

This clonotype has more than one count but fewer than ten. This chain connects TRBV14 to TRBJ1-2; D not certain. The germline V gene has CDR1 SGHDN and CDR2 FVKESK. Trimming stripped 1 base from V and 9 bases from J, with 12 bases between. The CDR3 has 13 amino acids. The CDR3 reads CASSQVAGLSYTF. CDR3 in DNA: TGTGCCAGCAGCCAAGTCGCGGGGTTGAGCTACACCTTC.

The chain joins TRBV12-3 or TRBV12-4 to TRBJ1-5; D is possibly TRBD1 (5 bases). The CDR3 runs to 17 residues. Trimming pared 3 bases from V and 2 bases from J, leaving 17 bases between. CDR3 DNA sequence: TGTGCCAGCAGTTTTCTAAACCCCAGGGAAGGCAATCAGCCCCAGCATTTT. Translating it yields CASSFLNPREGNQPQHF.

With respect to this clonotype: A much more abundant neighbour one base away suggests this may be a read error. V is TRBV11-2 and J is TRBJ2-7; a possible D gene is TRBD1 (5 bases). CDR3 length: 14 residues. Per germline, CDR1 SGHAT and CDR2 FQNNGV. In DNA, the CDR3 is TGTGCCGGCAGCTTAGGGGTCAGTCCCTACGAGCAGTACTTC. Translation gives CAGSLGVSPYEQYF.

The chain combines TRBV20-1 with TRBJ1-5; possible D gene TRBD1, 6 bases. Germline V gene data show CDR1 as DFQATT and CDR2 as SNEGSKA (reference sequence). The length of the CDR3 is 12 residues. Trimming pared 7 bases from V and 6 bases from J, leaving 13 bases between. The CDR3 loop reads CSGRRGGQPQHF. The CDR3 coding sequence is TGCAGTGGTCGCAGGGGCGGTCAGCCCCAGCATTTT.

In its sample, this clonotype was seen a few times. V is TRBV7-9 and J is TRBJ2-7; 7 bases are shared with TRBD1. Germline lookup yields CDR1 SEHNR and CDR2 FQNEAQ (reference sequence). V trimming: 1 base; J trimming: 2 bases; junction bases outside the gene matches: 8. There are 16 residues in the CDR3. The CDR3 protein is CASSLGTGLDAYEQYF. DNA of the CDR3: TGTGCCAGCAGCTTAGGGACAGGTTTGGATGCCTACGAGCAGTACTTC.

The V call is TRBV2, the J call TRBJ2-2; D gene unclear. Looked up from germline, CDR1 is SNHLY and CDR2 is FYNNEI. The CDR3 runs to 13 residues. V was shortened by 6 bases and J by 6 bases, with 11 bases between the two germline ends. CDR3 residues: CASSKKSPGELFF. For the CDR3, the DNA is TGTGCCAGCAGCAAAAAGAGTCCCGGGGAGCTGTTTTTT. Based on the CDR3 plus reference TRBV2 and TRBJ2-2, the full variable domain is EPEVTQTPSHQVTQMGQEVILRCVPISNHLYFYWYRQILGQKVEFLVSFYNNEISEKSEIFDDQFSVERPDGSNFTLKIRSTKLEDSAMYFCASSKKSPGELFFGEGSRLTVL.

J is TRBJ1-6 and V is TRBV7-6; D is possibly TRBD1 (5 bases). CDR3 length: 18 residues. Looked up from germline, CDR1 is SGHVS and CDR2 is FNYEAQ. Deletions cut 5 bases from V and 0 bases from J, with 17 bases between. The DNA of the CDR3 is TGTGCCAGCAGCCCCTTAATAGGGGTCCTCTCCTATAATTCACCCCTCCACTTT. This codes for CASSPLIGVLSYNSPLHF.

This clonotype was observed a handful of times. This rearrangement joins TRBV10-2 to TRBJ1-1; 7 bases are shared with TRBD1. Germline values: CDR1 WSHSY, CDR2 SAAADI. This CDR3 comprises 16 residues. After removal of 2 bases from V and 1 base from J, the junction contained 7 bases not matched to a gene. CDR3: CASSELSGGGNTEAFF. The CDR3 region has the DNA TGCGCCAGCAGTGAGCTTTCAGGGGGAGGGAACACTGAAGCTTTCTTT.